The sequence of this T cell receptor beta chain was determined in a study of T cell repertoires in ileal Crohn's disease (dated by TCRdb to the late 2010s). Notes on the research overall: At the time of surgery, 35% to 40% of patients were active smokers, and the median duration of disease was roughly 8.3 years. All patients had surgery for a complication: stricturing disease in 61% and penetrating disease in 39%. Roughly half of the patients were given postoperative therapy, with under 12 receiving thiopurines and 15 to 20 receiving anti-TNF agents. The TCR repertoire was analysed in 50 to 70 patients with Crohn's disease drawn from a prospective multicentre cohort. The study was conducted in parallel with a multicentre cohort that was designed to identify predictors of early endoscopic recurrence following ileocolonic resection. Endoscopic postoperative recurrence was defined by a Rutgeerts score above i0. A total of roughly 170 mucosal samples from approximately 60 patients were sequenced, collected from several sites on the surgical specimen and at postoperative endoscopy.

What the work shows at the level of the full study, not this receptor alone: Patients who were active smokers at surgery had a significantly higher proportion of clonal expansions than non-smokers (about 25% vs 18%, p=0.02). Higher high-frequency clone percentages at surgery were associated with endoscopic recurrence; all patients with clonality above 26.8% (18/57) had recurrence. More high-frequency clones were carried by sorted CD8 T cells than by CD4 T cells, suggesting that mucosal expansions were mainly CD8. Mucosal CD4 and CD8 T cells were sorted and sequenced only in a subgroup of patients, the size of which was not stated.

This clone came up a few times. The antigen this receptor binds is unknown. Base quality data are lacking; no much larger clone is found one base away. Roughly 540 nanograms of biopsy DNA per sample were submitted for commercial TCRB immunosequencing. Adaptive Biotechnology amplified the CDR3 regions from genomic DNA with a two-step multiplex PCR designed to control amplification bias. Primers for every V and J gene segment were used in the first PCR, and barcodes and Illumina adapters were added in the second PCR. CDR3 libraries were sequenced using an Illumina instrument. The source study handled its data this way. Vendor-provided pipelines were combined with custom analysis of raw data in R/Bioconductor under R version 3.3.0. Clonality, which ranges from 0 to 1, was calculated as the inverse of the normalised Shannon entropy across all productive clones. High-frequency clones were defined as the repertoire share of the top 100 clones, retaining only clones passing a 95% confidence test. Overlap between samples was measured with the Morisita-Horn index, while repertoire diversity was measured with the Simpson index. What TCRdb holds here is the immuneACCESS table cut down to in-frame rearrangements. Part of the clones is not present; checked against another copy, under half of the missing clones reflect an unresolved V gene, and the others are unexplained. V and J calls and clone size are given by that table; D and trimming were obtained from the DNA. This sample comprises several thousand clones, about 85% of them detected only once. The ten largest clones represent around 16% of the sample.

Adults with ileal or ileocolonic Crohn's disease for whom ileocolonic resection was indicated were considered eligible. Whole ileal mucosal biopsies were kept frozen at -80 degrees C prior to DNA extraction. A TRizol-based method was used to extract genomic DNA from the frozen whole biopsies, and the DNA was quantified with a NanoDrop 2000 spectrophotometer. Per the germline V gene, MNHNS is the CDR1 and SASEGT is the CDR2. Measured from the cysteine to the phenylalanine, the CDR3 is 13 residues long. Here the CDR3 DNA is all that survives: 39 bases in frame from base 1. For this chain, trimming is 6 bases at the V end and 5 bases at the J end, and the number of junction bases without a gene match is 3.

Material: ileal tissue. This chain is built from TRBV6-1 and TRBJ2-4; the central 8 bases match TRBD1. This TCR was sampled from an adult with Crohn's disease. Read as DNA, the sequence is TGTGCCAGCAGGAACAGGGGGGAAAACATTCAGTACTTC. The encoded protein is CASRNRGENIQYF.